The entry that follows covers one T cell receptor (beta chain) sequence. Its antigen specificity is not known. No base-level quality is on record; no much larger clone is a single base apart. For sequencing, an Illumina HiSeq 1500 was employed. The public reads were run again by TCRdb, first through fastp at Q25 and then through MiXCR, and only productive beta chains were kept. Each CDR3 protein gets just one entry, which takes the most common genes and DNA from the rows behind it. The sample table shows some 300,000 distinct CDR3 sequences, and approximately 13% are seen once. The top ten clones comprise roughly 9.7% of the sample. The record originates from a study of T cell repertoires in cytomegalovirus infection (dated by TCRdb to 2018 to 2020). Background for the entire study: Because public TCR beta signatures pointed to carriage of CMV infection together with the matching HLA type, the HLA type of each donor mattered for the analysis.

The research as a whole found: The ex vivo response was dominated by HLA-C-restricted CMV-specific TCR beta clonotypes, which also provided the single most frequent clonotype in two of eight donors. In both this cohort and an independent roughly 350-donor cohort, the cumulative frequency of public TCR beta family members distinguished carriers of CMV infection plus the relevant HLA type.

The source of this sequence is a human donor in good health (CMV status not recorded). Some clones in this sample may be carry-over from other donors' samples. The sequenced material came from PBMCs.

The sequenced DNA: TGTGCCAGCAGCCCCTCCCGGAGTTTGAATTCACCCCTCCACTTT. Translated, this is CASSPSRSLNSPLHF. In this chain, TRBV3-1 is recombined with TRBJ1-6; the D gene cannot be named for sure. The germline V gene (reference sequence) sets CDR1 to LGHDT and CDR2 to YNNKEL. The CDR3 goes from the cysteine to the phenylalanine over 15 residues. The retained sequence is limited to the CDR3, 45 bases, with the frame set at the first base. V is cut by 4 bases and J by 7 bases, and the space between the germline ends is 14 bases.